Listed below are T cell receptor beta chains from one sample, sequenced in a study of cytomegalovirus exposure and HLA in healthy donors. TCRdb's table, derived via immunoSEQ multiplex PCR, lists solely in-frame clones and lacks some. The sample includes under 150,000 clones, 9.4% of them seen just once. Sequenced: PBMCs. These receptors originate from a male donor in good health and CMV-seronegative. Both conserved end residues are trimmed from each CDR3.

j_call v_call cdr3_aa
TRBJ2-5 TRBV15 ATSRDKLGGETQY
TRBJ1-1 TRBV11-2 ASRRNTGTVKNTEAF
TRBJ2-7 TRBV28 ASSVDRVHEQY
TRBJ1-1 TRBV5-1 ASSLSMVASEAF
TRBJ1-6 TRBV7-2 ASSGRGEGPLH
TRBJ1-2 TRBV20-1 SATQGRGYT
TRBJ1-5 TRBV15 ATSRDRAGQANQPQH
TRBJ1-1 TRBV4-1 ASSQGAEDMNTEAF
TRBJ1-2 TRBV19 ATRDRGRQGYT
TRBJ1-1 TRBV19 ASSTTGNTEAF
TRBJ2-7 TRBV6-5 ASSYAGGSPAQY
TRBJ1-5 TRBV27 ASRSNSGYSNQPQH
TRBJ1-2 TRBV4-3 ASSQETGPRGYT
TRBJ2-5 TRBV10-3 AISDPKPGAPQETQY
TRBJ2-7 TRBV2 ASSEDTGGETD
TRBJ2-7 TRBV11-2 ASSKQGDLSYEQY
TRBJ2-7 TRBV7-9 ASSSRGLAGGSYEQY
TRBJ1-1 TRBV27 ASSPGQGNTEAF
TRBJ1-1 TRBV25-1 ASSEWAGEHSEAF
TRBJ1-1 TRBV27 ASSWTGGPGTEAF
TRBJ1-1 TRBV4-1 ASSQPTGAHTEAF
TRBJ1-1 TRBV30 AWSVGGPGTEAF
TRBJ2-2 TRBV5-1 ASSFIPSQSAGELF
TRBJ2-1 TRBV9 ASSGRGDQYNEQF
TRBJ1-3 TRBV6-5 ASSYDGRARNTIY
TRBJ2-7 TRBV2 ASKNYLHEQY
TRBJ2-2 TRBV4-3 ASSQDRAGAPNTGELF
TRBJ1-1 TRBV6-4 ASSPGEGTEAF
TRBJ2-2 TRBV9 ASSVSSAGGRAGELF
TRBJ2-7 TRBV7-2 ASSSPGLAYEQY
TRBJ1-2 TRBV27 ASSLSPGNNYGYT
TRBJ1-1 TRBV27 ASSLSGAPNTEAF
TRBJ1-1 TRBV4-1 ASATGGVRPEAF